This T cell receptor beta chain was identified during a study of cytomegalovirus exposure and HLA in healthy donors. In the study overall: Out of several hundred genotyped donors, 81% belonged to the Caucasian-associated ancestry cluster. Findings and limits, study-wide: Exclusion as indistinguishable affected some V segments, including TRBV6-2 and TRBV6-3. CMV serostatus was the sole immune exposure data available. Most TCR beta V segments were productive about 87% or about 30% of the time in an earlier analysis.

The CDR3 runs to 18 residues. Germline V lookup: CDR1 SGHRS, CDR2 YFSETQ. With V trimmed by 4 bases and J by 1 base, 11 bases remained unmatched. Of note for this clone: Its antigen remains unknown.

PCR was performed using 60 Vbeta and 13 Jbeta primers. Repertoires were generated with immunoSEQ multiplex PCR, while TCRdb's copy carries only in-frame clones and drops some. This sample carries 73,000 or so clones, roughly four fifths of them seen once, and the ten largest clones take about 5.7%. The source is a man aged 50 or older in good health and CMV-seronegative. J is TRBJ2-2 and V is TRBV5-1; 9 nucleotides match TRBD1. Sequenced material: PBMCs. CDR3 sequence reads: CASSAHRGLNVNTGELFF. The CDR3 DNA reads as TGCGCCAGCAGCGCCCACAGGGGGCTAAATGTGAACACCGGGGAGCTGTTTTTT.